Below are 28 T cell receptor beta chains sequenced from a single sample in a study of shared clonotypes between healthy human individuals. Only in-frame clones appear in the TCRdb table, and some are missing; sequencing was by immunoSEQ multiplex PCR. There are around 2.3 million clones in the sample; around 95% occur only once, and 0.1% to 0.15% lies in the top ten. Source material: naive CD4+ T cells sorted from blood. Subset indicated: CD45RA+ positively selected. Receptors were obtained from a man aged 18 to 35 in good health.

The J gene is TRBJ2-7, the V gene TRBV11-2; 9 bases align to TRBD1. Trimming took 6 bases from V and 4 from J; bases not matched to a gene: 13. The CDR3 totals 16 residues. Germline CDR1 and CDR2: SGHAT and FQNNGV. CDR3 sequence: CASSSPRDRDPYEQYF. DNA for the CDR3: TGTGCCAGCAGTTCCCCCCGGGACAGGGATCCGTACGAGCAGTACTTC.

The V gene is TRBV7-2, the J gene TRBJ2-3; 14 positions agree with TRBD2. With 5 bases clipped from V and 7 bases from J, the junction kept 8 bases outside the gene matches. CDR3 length equals 16 residues. Germline V gives CDR1 SGHTA, CDR2 FQGNSA. The CDR3, as DNA: TGTGCCAGCAGCCCAGCCGGGACTAGCGGGAGTTATACGCAGTATTTT. This translates into CASSPAGTSGSYTQYF. The variable domain in full, with the rest retrieved from reference TRBV7-2 and TRBJ2-3, is GAGVSQSPSNKVTEKGKDVELRCDPISGHTALYWYRQSLGQGLEFLIYFQGNSAPDKSGLPSDRFSAERTGGSVSTLTIQRTQQEDSAVYLCASSPAGTSGSYTQYFGPGTRLTVL.

The chain carries TRBV5-8 and TRBJ1-5, with unresolved D. CDR1 and CDR2 from the germline V gene are SGHTS and YDEGEE. The CDR3 is 14 residues long. V was cut by 0 bases and J by 0 bases, with 4 bases left in between. The CDR3 here is CASSLENSNQPQHF. In DNA, the CDR3 is TGTGCCAGCAGCTTGGAAAATAGCAATCAGCCCCAGCATTTT.

The rearrangement uses TRBV6-6 and TRBJ2-1, with D hard to call. The CDR3 contains 16 residues. V gave up 4 bases and J gave up 2 bases, with 15 bases separating them. Germline values: CDR1 MNHNY, CDR2 SVGAGI (reference sequence). The CDR3 spells CASSFPPVSTYNEQFF. The CDR3 DNA is TGTGCCAGCAGTTTCCCGCCCGTCAGTACCTACAATGAGCAGTTCTTC.

V gene TRBV7-6 combines with J gene TRBJ2-7; 7 bases are a match to TRBD1. CDR1 is SGHVS, CDR2 FNYEAQ, per germline. CDR3 length: 14 residues. V shed 2 bases and J 3 bases; nucleotides not matched to a gene: 4. This CDR3 is CASSLNSGGYEQYF. The CDR3 region has the DNA TGTGCCAGCAGCTTAAATTCAGGGGGCTACGAGCAGTACTTC. The variable domain in full, with the rest retrieved from reference TRBV7-6 and TRBJ2-7, is GAGVSQSPRYKVTKRGQDVALRCDPISGHVSLYWYRQALGQGPEFLTYFNYEAQQDKSGLPNDRFSAERPEGSISTLTIQRTEQRDSAMYRCASSLNSGGYEQYFGPGTRLTVT.

V gene TRBV4-1 combines with J gene TRBJ2-5; 11 nucleotides agree with TRBD2. V shed 3 bases and J 1 base; nucleotides not matched to a gene: 10. CDR1 MGHRA and CDR2 YSYEKL come from the germline V gene. This CDR3 region has 18 residues. For the CDR3, the DNA is TGCGCCAGCAGCCATCCGGGGGGACTAGCGGCCTCCCAAGAGACCCAGTACTTC. It translates to CASSHPGGLAASQETQYF.

The CDR3 region is CASSQGRANTEAFF. DNA for the CDR3: TGCGCCAGCAGCCAAGGACGTGCGAACACTGAAGCTTTCTTT. The J gene is TRBJ1-1, the V gene TRBV4-3, with unresolved D. Trimming took off 1 base at V and 1 base at J, with 7 bases between the two ends. The CDR3 sequence is 14 residues long. CDR1 is LGHNA, CDR2 YSLEER, per germline.

V and J are TRBV9 and TRBJ2-2; D not certain. The CDR3 consists of 15 residues. The ends were cut back, 0 bases at V and 0 bases at J, with 6 bases in the middle. Germline V lookup: CDR1 SGDLS, CDR2 YYNGEE. The CDR3 DNA reads TGTGCCAGCAGCGTAGGTCATGCGAACACCGGGGAGCTGTTTTTT. Protein sequence: CASSVGHANTGELFF.

The CDR3 loop is CASTQSGGLSSYEQYF. For the CDR3, the DNA is TGCGCCAGCACCCAGTCTGGGGGCCTTAGCTCCTACGAGCAGTACTTC. This chain connects TRBV4-1 to TRBJ2-7; D may be TRBD1 (6 bases). Trimming removed 7 bases from V and 0 bases from J, with 19 bases in between. Per germline, CDR1 MGHRA and CDR2 YSYEKL. This CDR3 has 16 residues.

V gene TRBV7-2 combines with J gene TRBJ2-6, with 10 bases lining up with TRBD1. CDR1 is SGHTA and CDR2 is FQGNSA in the germline V gene. With V trimmed by 5 bases and J by 4 bases, 5 bases remained unmatched. This CDR3 has 16 amino acids. The chain's CDR3 is CASSVGTGAGANVLTF. CDR3 coding DNA: TGTGCCAGCAGCGTCGGGACAGGGGCCGGGGCCAACGTCCTGACTTTC.

This clone was seen just once. Other DNA sequences from this sample encode an identical CDR3 as well. V and J are TRBV5-1 and TRBJ2-5; no firm D call. The germline V gene encodes CDR1 SGHRS and CDR2 YFSETQ. The CDR3 totals 12 residues. Trimming took 5 bases from V and 1 from J, leaving 6 bases between them. The CDR3 coding sequence is TGCGCCAGCAGTGGCACCCAAGAGACCCAGTACTTC. Protein sequence: CASSGTQETQYF.

This chain joins TRBV5-1 and TRBJ1-1, with D uncertain. V shed 4 bases and J shed 2 bases, with 6 bases lying between them. Germline CDR1 is SGHRS and CDR2 is YFSETQ. The CDR3 consists of 12 residues. The CDR3 DNA sequence: TGCGCCAGCAGCACAAGAAACACTGAAGCTTTCTTT. It yields the protein CASSTRNTEAFF.

This rearrangement joins TRBV6-1 to TRBJ2-7, with D perhaps TRBD1 (6 bases). CDR1 is MNHNS, CDR2 SASEGT, per germline. The length of the CDR3 is 14 residues. Trimming shortened V by 6 bases and J by 3 bases, and 15 bases separated the two germline ends. The CDR3 DNA reads TGTGCCAGCAGCATCACAGGGACAAACTACGAGCAGTACTTC. Amino acid sequence: CASSITGTNYEQYF.

The V call is TRBV5-6, the J call TRBJ2-3; D gene unclear. The CDR3 length is 13 residues. CDR1 and CDR2 (germline): SGHDT, YYEEEE. Trimming stripped 1 base from V and 6 bases from J, with 9 bases between. DNA for the CDR3: TGTGCCAGCAGCTTGCAGGTGAGGGATACGCAGTATTTT. It is translated as CASSLQVRDTQYF.

The rearrangement links TRBV30 to TRBJ1-1; D perhaps matches TRBD1 (5 bases). Germline V gene lookup returns CDR1 GTSNPN and CDR2 SVGIG (reference sequence). This CDR3 spans 11 amino acids. The germline V and J ends were trimmed by 2 bases and 11 bases, with 12 bases remaining between them. CDR3 nucleotide sequence: TGTGCCTGGAGTCAAGGTGGGACGGCTTTCTTT. Its translation: CAWSQGGTAFF.

This sequence joins TRBV6-5 and TRBJ1-3, with D unresolved. V lost 4 bases and J lost 2, with 9 bases in between. Germline assignment: CDR1 MNHEY and CDR2 SVGAGI. The CDR3 is 14 residues long. The CDR3, as DNA: TGTGCCAGCAGTTCCCGTGGCGCTGGAAACACCATATATTTT. This codes for CASSSRGAGNTIYF.

This clone came up once. This chain links TRBV2 with TRBJ2-1; 8 bases match TRBD2. The CDR3 has 15 residues. The germline V gene has CDR1 SNHLY and CDR2 FYNNEI. J was trimmed by 0 bases and V by 8 bases; bases with no gene match: 6. The DNA for the CDR3 is TGTGCCAGCCCCGCGGGGGGCAGCTCCTACAATGAGCAGTTCTTC. Amino acids: CASPAGGSSYNEQFF.

In regard to this clone: Other DNA sequences in the sample encode the same CDR3. This rearrangement joins TRBV18 to TRBJ2-5; TRBD2 might be the D (6 bases). V lost 0 bases, J lost 5 bases, and 10 bases lay in between. There are 14 residues in the CDR3. Germline CDR1 reads KGHSH; CDR2 reads LQKENI. CDR3 residues: CASSPPAGRETQYF. The CDR3 DNA reads as TGTGCCAGCTCACCACCGGCAGGGAGGGAGACCCAGTACTTC.

This chain uses TRBV10-2 with TRBJ1-2; the D gene is possibly TRBD1 (5 bases). V lost 9 bases, J lost 5 bases, and 10 bases lay in between. The CDR3 sequence is 11 residues long. The germline V gene encodes CDR1 WSHSY and CDR2 SAAADI. This chain's CDR3 is CASGEGYGYTF. As DNA, the CDR3 is TGCGCCAGTGGGGAGGGGTATGGCTACACCTTC.

Written as DNA, the CDR3 is TGTGCCAGCAGTCTCCGGGACATTACCCATGAAAAACTGTTTTTT. The encoded protein is CASSLRDITHEKLFF. The genes are TRBV28 and TRBJ1-4, with D perhaps matching TRBD1 (6 bases). Germline V CDR1 and CDR2: MDHEN, SYDVKM. V lost 5 bases and J 6 bases, leaving 16 bases between the germline ends. This CDR3 is built from 15 residues.

The chain is built from TRBV11-2 and TRBJ1-6, with D maybe TRBD1 (5 bases). V dropped 3 bases and J dropped 5 bases, with 14 bases sitting between them. The CDR3 length is 16 residues. CDR1 is SGHAT and CDR2 is FQNNGV in the germline V gene. The CDR3 DNA reads TGTGCCAGCAGCTTTCGGGGGGATACGGATAATTCACCCCTCCACTTT. Protein sequence: CASSFRGDTDNSPLHF.

To note about this clone: Sequence at one end of the junction differs from germline and may be a read error. The gene calls are TRBV7-9 and TRBJ2-7, with 10 bases identical to TRBD1. CDR1 and CDR2 (germline): SEHNR, FQNEAQ (reference sequence). This CDR3 has 16 residues. Written as DNA, the CDR3 is TGTGCCAGCAGCTTGGCCCGGGACAGGGGAGCCAACGAGCAGTGCTTC. It codes for CASSLARDRGANEQCF.

The CDR3 DNA sequence: TGCGCCAGCACCGACGCGGGCAGGGCCTACTCTGGAAACACCATATATTTT. Encoded protein: CASTDAGRAYSGNTIYF. The chain is built from TRBV5-1 and TRBJ1-3, with D possibly matching TRBD1 (5 bases). V lost 6 bases, J lost 0 bases, and 19 bases lay in between. CDR3 length equals 17 residues. Germline CDR1 reads SGHRS; CDR2 reads YFSETQ.

This clone has only one observation. As the CDR3 is not closed by the conserved phenylalanine or tryptophan, this likely results from a read error. The chain couples TRBV10-3 to TRBJ1-2; perhaps TRBD1 as D (6 bases). Germline CDR1 and CDR2: ENHRY and SYGVKD. The CDR3 consists of 17 residues. The V and J ends lost 4 bases and 4 bases respectively, with 22 bases between them. The chain's CDR3 is CAISVAGVLSESYGYTL. DNA of the CDR3: TGTGCCATCAGTGTGGCAGGGGTACTATCCGAAAGCTATGGCTACACCCTC.

This clone showed up just once. This rearrangement joins TRBV5-6 to TRBJ2-2; D unresolved. Deletions cut 1 base from V and 7 bases from J, with 5 bases between. Germline V gene data show CDR1 as SGHDT and CDR2 as YYEEEE. This CDR3 has 12 amino acids. CDR3 nucleotides: TGTGCCAGCAGCTTGACGGTCGGGGAGCTGTTTTTT. Protein sequence: CASSLTVGELFF.

This sequence joins TRBV5-8 and TRBJ2-5, with a tentative D call TRBD2 (5 bases). Germline loops: CDR1 SGHTS, CDR2 YDEGEE. Trimming removed 2 bases at V and 2 bases at J, with 13 bases between. The CDR3 spans 15 residues. The CDR3 DNA reads as TGTGCCAGCAGCTTCCAGGACTGGTTACAAGAGACCCAGTACTTC. As protein: CASSFQDWLQETQYF.

The chain is built from TRBV6-5 and TRBJ2-7; 7 nucleotides match TRBD1. The CDR3 loop spans 14 amino acids. From germline, CDR1 is MNHEY and CDR2 SVGAGI. V trimming: 7 bases; J trimming: 2 bases; junction bases outside the gene matches: 8. In nucleotides, the CDR3 is TGTGCCAGCAACCCGACAGGGAACCCCTACGAGCAGTACTTC. Its protein product is CASNPTGNPYEQYF.

The chain employs TRBV18 and TRBJ1-5; 9 nucleotides align to TRBD1. CDR1 is KGHSH, CDR2 LQKENI, per germline. The CDR3 is 15 residues long. V dropped 5 bases and J dropped 2; count of bases not matched to a gene: 4. CDR3 nucleotides: TGTGCCAGCTCAGCGACAGGGGGAGGCAATCAGCCCCAGCATTTT. Encoded protein: CASSATGGGNQPQHF.